These 9 T cell receptor beta chains were sequenced from one sample in a study of beta chain features in type 1 diabetes. Reverse transcribing all isolated RNA meant expressed TCRB transcripts were sequenced. Profiled with immunoSEQ multiplex PCR; TCRdb holds only in-frame clones, not every one. This table has about 360,000 clones, over 9.5% appearing once. The sample comprised naive CD4+ T cells from blood. These receptors were obtained from a man between 18 and 29 years old in good health.

This clone was seen a few times. The chain is built from TRBV9 and TRBJ2-1, with 10 bases that match TRBD2. V dropped 0 bases and J dropped 8; count of bases not matched to a gene: 5. CDR1 and CDR2 (germline): SGDLS, YYNGEE. CDR3 length: 15 amino acids. For the CDR3, the DNA is TGTGCCAGCAGCGTAGTGCCTAGCGGGGGCTATGAGCAGTTCTTC. Translation: CASSVVPSGGYEQFF.

This sequence joins TRBV7-2 and TRBJ2-5, with TRBD2 matching over 8 bases. This CDR3 comprises 14 residues. V lost 5 bases to trimming and J lost 3 bases; unmatched junction nucleotides: 5. In germline, CDR1 is SGHTA, CDR2 FQGNSA. In nucleotides, the CDR3 is TGTGCCAGCAGCCGTACTAGCGGAAAAGAGACCCAGTACTTC. As protein: CASSRTSGKETQYF.

This clone was seen more than once but under ten times. The CDR3 nucleotides are TGTGCCAGCAGTTCGAGGACAGGATCCCCCCAACCCCTCCACTTT. Translated: CASSSRTGSPQPLHF. J is TRBJ1-6 and V is TRBV27; TRBD1 agrees at 7 bases. J was trimmed by 12 bases and V by 4 bases; bases with no gene match: 12. Germline CDR1 MNHEY, CDR2 SMNVEV (reference sequence). The CDR3 runs 15 residues.

This clone occurred a few times. V is TRBV7-2 and J is TRBJ2-7, with 12 bases aligning to TRBD1. V shed 4 bases and J 6 bases; nucleotides not matched to a gene: 1. Germline values: CDR1 SGHTA, CDR2 FQGNSA. CDR3 length: 13 amino acids. The CDR3 coding sequence is TGTGCCAGCAGCTGGGACAGGGGGCGCGAGCAGTACTTC. Translated: CASSWDRGREQYF.

This clone was recorded a few times. The chain combines TRBV5-4 with TRBJ2-2; tentatively, D is TRBD1 (6 bases). With 2 bases removed from V and 3 bases from J, the gap between germline ends came to 14 bases. The CDR3 has 16 amino acids. CDR1 and CDR2 (germline): SGHNT, YYREEE (reference sequence). In DNA form, the CDR3 reads TGTGCCAGCAGCTTCAAAAACAGGGCCGACACCGGGGAGCTGTTTTTT. Amino acids: CASSFKNRADTGELFF.

There are a few counts of this clone. The chain couples TRBV28 to TRBJ2-2, with TRBD2 identical over 12 bases. V lost 3 bases, J lost 6 bases, and 5 bases stayed unmatched. Germline CDR1 is MDHEN and CDR2 is SYDVKM. CDR3 length: 16 residues. CDR3 sequence (DNA): TGTGCCAGCAGTTTGATTGGACTAGCGGGATCCGGGGAGCTGTTTTTT. Protein product: CASSLIGLAGSGELFF. The complete variable domain, with remaining parts taken from reference TRBV28 and TRBJ2-2, reads DVKVTQSSRYLVKRTGEKVFLECVQDMDHENMFWYRQDPGLGLRLIYFSYDVKMKEKGDIPEGYSVSREKKERFSLILESASTNQTSMYLCASSLIGLAGSGELFFGEGSRLTVL.

The sample holds a few counts of this clone. The gene calls are TRBV9 and TRBJ2-1, with TRBD2 identical over 9 bases. CDR1 is SGDLS, CDR2 YYNGEE, per germline. The CDR3 runs to 16 residues. Losses at the gene ends were 4 bases for V and 2 bases for J; bases not matched to a gene: 7. CDR3 protein: CASSPRTSVPYNEQFF. DNA of the CDR3: TGTGCCAGCAGCCCCCGGACTAGCGTCCCCTACAATGAGCAGTTCTTC.

The rearrangement uses TRBV9 and TRBJ1-6; weak D call: TRBD1 (5 bases). The CDR3 length is 15 residues. Germline-derived CDR1 and CDR2 are SGDLS and YYNGEE. The V end was cut by 4 bases, the J end by 15 bases, with 23 bases between. In DNA, the CDR3 is TGTGCCAGCAGCTCCCGAGCCGGGGGTAACGGGGTCCTCCACTTT. Translated: CASSSRAGGNGVLHF. Full variable domain (rest looked up from reference TRBV9 and TRBJ1-6): DSGVTQTPKHLITATGQRVTLRCSPRSGDLSVYWYQQSLDQGLQFLIQYYNGEERAKGNILERFSAQQFPDLHSELNLSSLELGDSALYFCASSSRAGGNGVLHFGNGTRLTVT.

This chain connects TRBV5-6 to TRBJ2-3; 11 nucleotides agree with TRBD1. The CDR3 spans 15 residues. CDR1 and CDR2 (germline): SGHDT, YYEEEE. The junction had 5 bases not matched to a gene; V was cut back by 1 base and J by 7 bases. This CDR3 is CASSLWTGGRNTQYF. CDR3 nucleotides: TGTGCCAGCAGCTTGTGGACAGGGGGCAGGAATACGCAGTATTTT.